This T cell receptor (beta chain) was retrieved from a study of CD8 T cells in ankylosing spondylitis. TCRdb re-called the 5' RACE reads through MiXCR, storing one row per CDR3 protein. This sample has some 90,000 distinct CDR3 sequences, with 25% to 35% found just once. The CDR3 runs 17 residues. V was shortened by 0 bases and J by 4 bases, with 14 bases between the two germline ends. Germline V gene sequence: CDR1 SGHKS, CDR2 YYEKEE (reference sequence). The sample holds a few counts of this clonotype. The specimen was blood, either unsorted or a sorted T cell fraction (not recorded which). This TCR came from a male donor with ankylosing spondylitis or in good health (not recorded which). V is TRBV5-5 and J is TRBJ2-6; D ambiguous. CDR3 sequence: CASSLADVLSGANVLTF. The CDR3 region has the DNA TGTGCCAGCAGCTTGGCCGACGTCCTCTCCGGGGCCAACGTCCTGACTTTC. The full variable domain, in which reference TRBV5-5 and TRBJ2-6 provide the parts outside the CDR3, is DAGVTQSPTHLIKTRGQQVTLRCSPISGHKSVSWYQQVLGQGPQFIFQYYEKEERGRGNFPDRFSARQFPNYSSELNVNALLLGDSALYLCASSLADVLSGANVLTFGAGSRLTVL.